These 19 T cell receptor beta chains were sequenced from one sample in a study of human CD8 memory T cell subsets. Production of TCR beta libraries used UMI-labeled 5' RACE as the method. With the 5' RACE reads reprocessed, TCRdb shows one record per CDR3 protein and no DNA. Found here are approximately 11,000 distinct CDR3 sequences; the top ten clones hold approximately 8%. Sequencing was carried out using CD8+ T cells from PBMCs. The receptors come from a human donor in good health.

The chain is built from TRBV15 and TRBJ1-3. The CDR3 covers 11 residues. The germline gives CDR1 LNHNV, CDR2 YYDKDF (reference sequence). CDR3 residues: CATKSRDTIYF.

The CDR3 here is CASSPSLASGGETQYF. The chain has TRBV28 and TRBJ2-5; with no DNA, the TCRdb D assignment of TRBD2 cannot be verified. The CDR3 runs to 16 residues. Germline V lookup: CDR1 MDHEN, CDR2 SYDVKM.

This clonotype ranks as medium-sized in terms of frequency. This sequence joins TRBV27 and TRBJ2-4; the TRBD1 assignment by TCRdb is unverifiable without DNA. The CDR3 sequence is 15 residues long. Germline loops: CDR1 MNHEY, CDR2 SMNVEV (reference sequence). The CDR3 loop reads CASSLSTGGNNIQYF.

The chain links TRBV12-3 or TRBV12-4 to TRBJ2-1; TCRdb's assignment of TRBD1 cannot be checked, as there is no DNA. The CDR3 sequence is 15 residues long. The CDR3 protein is CASSFGQWEDNEQFF.

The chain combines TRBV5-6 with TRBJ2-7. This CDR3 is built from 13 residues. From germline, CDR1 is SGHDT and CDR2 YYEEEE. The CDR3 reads CASSLEGYYEQYF. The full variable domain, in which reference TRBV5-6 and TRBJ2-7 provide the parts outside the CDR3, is DAGVTQSPTHLIKTRGQQVTLRCSPKSGHDTVSWYQQALGQGPQFIFQYYEEEERQRGNFPDRFSGHQFPNYSSELNVNALLLGDSALYLCASSLEGYYEQYFGPGTRLTVT.

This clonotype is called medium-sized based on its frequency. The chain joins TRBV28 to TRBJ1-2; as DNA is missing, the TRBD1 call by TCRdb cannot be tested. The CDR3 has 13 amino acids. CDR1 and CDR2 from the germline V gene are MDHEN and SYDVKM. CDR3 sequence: CASSPGARRGYTF.

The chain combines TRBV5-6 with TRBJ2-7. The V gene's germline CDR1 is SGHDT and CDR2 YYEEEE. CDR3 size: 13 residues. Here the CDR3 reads CASSLANSYEQYF.

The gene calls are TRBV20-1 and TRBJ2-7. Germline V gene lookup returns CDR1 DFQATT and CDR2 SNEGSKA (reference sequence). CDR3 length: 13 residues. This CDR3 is CSAREVRSYEQYF.

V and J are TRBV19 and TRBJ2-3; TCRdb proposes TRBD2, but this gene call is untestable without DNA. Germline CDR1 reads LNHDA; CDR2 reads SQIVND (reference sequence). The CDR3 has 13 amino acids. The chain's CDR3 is CASRSGHTDTQYF.

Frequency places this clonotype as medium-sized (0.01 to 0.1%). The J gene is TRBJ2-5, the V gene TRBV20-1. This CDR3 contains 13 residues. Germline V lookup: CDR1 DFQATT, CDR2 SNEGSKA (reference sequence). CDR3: CSARDYEMETQYF.

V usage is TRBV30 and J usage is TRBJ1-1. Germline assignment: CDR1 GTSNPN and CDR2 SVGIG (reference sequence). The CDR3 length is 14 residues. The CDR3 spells CAWTPGTPGTEAFF.

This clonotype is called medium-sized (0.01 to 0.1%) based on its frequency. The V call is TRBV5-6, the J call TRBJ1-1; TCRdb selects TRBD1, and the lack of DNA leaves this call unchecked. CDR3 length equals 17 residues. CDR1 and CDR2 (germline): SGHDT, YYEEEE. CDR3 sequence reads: CASSEIGSRAMNTEAFF. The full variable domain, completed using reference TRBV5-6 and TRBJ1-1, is DAGVTQSPTHLIKTRGQQVTLRCSPKSGHDTVSWYQQALGQGPQFIFQYYEEEERQRGNFPDRFSGHQFPNYSSELNVNALLLGDSALYLCASSEIGSRAMNTEAFFGQGTRLTVV.

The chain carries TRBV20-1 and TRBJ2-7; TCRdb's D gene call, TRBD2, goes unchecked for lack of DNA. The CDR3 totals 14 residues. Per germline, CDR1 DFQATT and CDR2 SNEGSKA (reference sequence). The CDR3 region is CSARRLAGPYEQYF.

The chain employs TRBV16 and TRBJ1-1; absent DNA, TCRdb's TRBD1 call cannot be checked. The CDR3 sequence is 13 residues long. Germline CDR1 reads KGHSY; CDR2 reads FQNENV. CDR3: CASSQFPGQQAFF.

CDR3 loop: CASSPALARHTDTQYF. The genes are TRBV5-1 and TRBJ2-3. The CDR3 length is 16 residues. Germline V gene data show CDR1 as SGHRS and CDR2 as YFSETQ.

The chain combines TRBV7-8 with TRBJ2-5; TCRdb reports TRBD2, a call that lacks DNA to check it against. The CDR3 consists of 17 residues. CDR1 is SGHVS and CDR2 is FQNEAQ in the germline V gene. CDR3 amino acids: CASSLSFAGGTRETQYF.

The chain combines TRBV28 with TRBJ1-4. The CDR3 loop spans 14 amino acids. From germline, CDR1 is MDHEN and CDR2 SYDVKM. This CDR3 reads CASSLDLGNEKLFF.

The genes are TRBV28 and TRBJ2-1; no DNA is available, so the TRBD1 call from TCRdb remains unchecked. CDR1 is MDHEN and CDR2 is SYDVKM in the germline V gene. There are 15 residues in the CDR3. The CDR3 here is CASRAGASSYNEQFF.

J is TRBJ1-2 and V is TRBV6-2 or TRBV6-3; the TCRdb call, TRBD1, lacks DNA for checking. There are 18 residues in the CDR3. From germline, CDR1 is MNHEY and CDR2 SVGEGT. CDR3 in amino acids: CASSYQRRWDRANYGYTF.